The text below deals with one T cell receptor (beta chain). This sample is part of a study of T cell changes during pregnancy in multiple sclerosis. Sequenced by immunoSEQ multiplex PCR; TCRdb stores in-frame clones only, minus some. The table includes more than 45,000 clones, 85% to 95% detected once. The CDR3 has 16 amino acids. The germline V gene encodes CDR1 SGHKS and CDR2 YYEKEE (reference sequence). The V end lost 3 bases, the J end lost 0 bases, and 13 bases lay between the germline ends. Material: CD8+ T cells from peripheral blood mononuclear cells, obtained in the second trimester of pregnancy. The sequence came from a female donor with multiple sclerosis, enrolled in a pregnancy study. The gene calls are TRBV5-5 and TRBJ1-5, with D maybe TRBD1 (5 bases). In DNA form, the CDR3 reads TGTGCCAGCAGCTGGGGGGAGGTAGTTAGCAATCAGCCCCAGCATTTT. The encoded protein is CASSWGEVVSNQPQHF.